Listed below are T cell receptor beta chains from one sample, sequenced in a study of response to subunit inactivated influenza vaccine. MiXCR was run by TCRdb on the RT-PCR reads, yielding one entry per CDR3 protein. The table shows about 700,000 distinct CDR3 sequences, with approximately 14% occurring only once. Specimen: PBMCs from blood, collected approximately 13 days after vaccination. These receptors were obtained from a man in his forties or fifties who received an inactivated influenza vaccine. The CDR3 runs from the conserved cysteine through the conserved F or W. Fields, in order: D gene, J gene, V gene, clone size, CDR3 DNA, CDR3 protein. The D gene is left open where the match is weak. Clone size is shown for a subset of rows, as once, few, many or a class of expanded clone.

>TRBD1|TRBJ2-7|TRBV20-1|few
TGCAGTGCTAGAGACCGAGACAGGGGCCACTCCTACGAGCAGTACTTC
CSARDRDRGHSYEQYF
>-|TRBJ2-3|TRBV7-9|few
TGTGCCAGCAGCCTAGGCGGGACAACCACAGATACGCAGTATTTT
CASSLGGTTTDTQYF
>-|TRBJ1-5|TRBV20-1|few
TGCAGTGCTAGTTCCAGCTTGTATAGCAATCAGCCCCAGCATTTT
CSASSSLYSNQPQHF
>TRBD1|TRBJ2-3|TRBV29-1|many
TGCAGCGTTACCTGGAGGACAGGGGCAGATACGCAGTATTTT
CSVTWRTGADTQYF
>TRBD1|TRBJ2-3|TRBV6-5|few
TGTGCCAGCAGTTTCCGGGACAGGGCCACAGATACGCAGTATTTT
CASSFRDRATDTQYF
>-|TRBJ2-2|TRBV12-3/TRBV12-4|-
TGTGCCAGCAGGGACGCCCAGGGGGGGTCCGGGGAGCTGTTTTTT
CASRDAQGGSGELFF
>-|TRBJ2-3|TRBV27|-
TGTGCCAGCAGTCCGGACAGCCTGAAGATCACAGATACGCAGTATTTT
CASSPDSLKITDTQYF
>TRBD1|TRBJ1-6|TRBV2|few
TGTGCCACCAATAACAGGGGAGCAGGTTCACCCCTCCACTTT
CATNNRGAGSPLHF
>-|TRBJ2-3|TRBV10-3|-
TGTGCCATCAGTGATGACGGGTCCACAGATACGCAGTATTTT
CAISDDGSTDTQYF
>TRBD1|TRBJ2-7|TRBV10-3|-
TGTGCCATCAGTGACCCGGTGAGGGACAGGGGGTCGGACAACGAGCAGTACTTC
CAISDPVRDRGSDNEQYF
>-|TRBJ2-2|TRBV15|-
TGTGCCACCAGCAGAGATCAAGGGGGTGTGAACACCGGGGGGCTGTTTTTT
CATSRDQGGVNTGGLFF
>TRBD2|TRBJ2-7|TRBV13|-
TGTGCCAGCAGCTTAGGCTCTAGCGGGAGGGCCGCCTACGAGCAGTACTTC
CASSLGSSGRAAYEQYF
>-|TRBJ2-3|TRBV12-3/TRBV12-4|-
TGTGCCATATCACTAGTCGCGGCAGATACGCAGTATTTT
CAISLVAADTQYF
>TRBD1|TRBJ2-7|TRBV4-3|-
TGCGCCAGCAGCCAAGATGCCGGGACAGGGGGGTACGAGCAGTACTTC
CASSQDAGTGGYEQYF
>TRBD1|TRBJ1-5|TRBV5-6|few
TGTGCCAGCAGCAGGGACAGGGCTACGCCCCAGCATTTT
CASSRDRATPQHF
>TRBD1|TRBJ1-5|TRBV4-1|few
TGCGCCAGCAGTCAATTGGTAACAGGGGAACGCAATCAGCCCCAGCATTTT
CASSQLVTGERNQPQHF
>TRBD2|TRBJ2-1|TRBV3-1|few
TGTGCCAGCAGCCAAGATCAACTAGCGGGAGGTGGGGAGCAGTTCTTC
CASSQDQLAGGGEQFF
>-|TRBJ2-2|TRBV7-3|few
TGTGCCAGCAGTTCATACGGGACGCCCGGGGAGCTGTTTTTT
CASSSYGTPGELFF
>-|TRBJ1-6|TRBV2|few
TGTGCCAGCAATGGTGGTTCACCCCTCCACTTT
CASNGGSPLHF
>-|TRBJ2-7|TRBV2|-
TGTGCCAGCAGAAGGGGGGGCGAGCAGTACTTC
CASRRGGEQYF
>-|TRBJ2-7|TRBV6-5|many
TGTGCCAGCAGTTACTCGGCCGGGGAGTCATACGAGCAGTACTTC
CASSYSAGESYEQYF
>-|TRBJ2-1|TRBV5-1|-
TGCGCCAGCAGCTTGGTTTGGCGCGGGGACGATGAGCAGTTCTTC
CASSLVWRGDDEQFF
>-|TRBJ1-6|TRBV7-2|-
TGTGCCAGCAGCTTCGGGGGGCGGAGTTCACCCCTCCACTTT
CASSFGGRSSPLHF
>-|TRBJ2-2|TRBV5-1|few
TGCGCCAGCAGCGCGGCGTTGGGCGGGGAGCTGTTTTTT
CASSAALGGELFF
>TRBD2|TRBJ2-1|TRBV12-3/TRBV12-4|many
TGTGCCAGCTCACTAGCGGGACCATACAATGAGCAGTTCTTC
CASSLAGPYNEQFF
>-|TRBJ1-1|TRBV7-2|-
TGTGCCAGCAGCTTCGGGTATCAAGGGGAAGCTTTCTTT
CASSFGYQGEAFF
>-|TRBJ1-1|TRBV6-1|-
TGTGCCAGCAGTGAAGCGCGGACAGAAGCTTTCTTT
CASSEARTEAFF
>-|TRBJ2-1|TRBV7-6|few
TGTGCCAGCAGCTCAGTTGCGTGGGAGCAGTTCTTC
CASSSVAWEQFF
>-|TRBJ1-2|TRBV5-5|-
TGTGCCAGCAGCTTTAGGTCAGACTATGGCTACACCTTC
CASSFRSDYGYTF
>-|TRBJ2-7|TRBV9|-
TGTGCCAGCAGCGTAGGCTGGGACCCCCGGGACTCCTACGAGCAGTACTTC
CASSVGWDPRDSYEQYF
>-|TRBJ1-6|TRBV4-3|few
TGCGCCAGCAGCCAAGATGGTATGGGCAATTCACCCCTCCACTTT
CASSQDGMGNSPLHF
>TRBD2|TRBJ2-3|TRBV12-3/TRBV12-4|few
TGTGCCAGCAGTAAAACCAACCCTAGCGGAAAAACAGATACGCAGTATTTT
CASSKTNPSGKTDTQYF
>TRBD1|TRBJ2-1|TRBV24-1|-
TGTGCCACCAGTGACTCCGGGACAGGGGCCCTTCGGGGGCAGTTCTTC
CATSDSGTGALRGQFF
>TRBD1|TRBJ2-3|TRBV7-8|-
TGTGCCAGCAGCTTAGGGGACAGATATCGCACAGATACGCAGTATTTT
CASSLGDRYRTDTQYF
>-|TRBJ2-7|TRBV12-3/TRBV12-4|-
TGTGCCAGCAGTTTTGCATCGTCGGACTACGAGCAGTACTTC
CASSFASSDYEQYF
>TRBD2|TRBJ2-2|TRBV29-1|-
TGCAGCGGTAGCGGGCCCGGGGAGCTGTTTTTT
CSGSGPGELFF
>-|TRBJ2-3|TRBV12-3/TRBV12-4|-
TGTGCCAGCAGCCGGGCCTATCGGTCCACAGATACGCAGTATTTT
CASSRAYRSTDTQYF
>-|TRBJ2-7|TRBV20-1|many
TGCAGTGCTCACCTCGGGGCCCGGGGAGAGCAGTACTTC
CSAHLGARGEQYF
>-|TRBJ1-1|TRBV9|once
TGTGCCAGCAGCGTAGAACCAGTCATGAACACTGAAGCTTTCTTT
CASSVEPVMNTEAFF
>-|TRBJ2-6|TRBV20-1|few
TGCAGTGCTAGGGCACTACCGGCCAACGTCCTGACTTTC
CSARALPANVLTF
>TRBD2|TRBJ2-3|TRBV10-1|-
TGCGCCAGCAGCCGGGGGGGTGCGGGAGGGATTAGCACAGATACGCAGTATTTT
CASSRGGAGGISTDTQYF
>-|TRBJ2-3|TRBV7-9|-
TGTGCCAGCAGCTTAGCAGGCCAGTACACAGATACGCAGTATTTT
CASSLAGQYTDTQYF
>-|TRBJ1-1|TRBV19|few
TGTGCCAGTAGTATAGACAGGGGCACTGAAGCTTTCTTT
CASSIDRGTEAFF
>-|TRBJ2-3|TRBV10-3|few
TGTGCCAGCGTCAAGGAGGGCACAGATACGCAGTATTTT
CASVKEGTDTQYF
>TRBD1|TRBJ2-3|TRBV11-2|few
TGTGCCAGCAGCTTAGGCTCCGGGACAGGGGTAGATACGCAGTATTTT
CASSLGSGTGVDTQYF
>TRBD1|TRBJ1-2|TRBV9|few
TGTGCCAGCAACATCGGGACAGGGGTCTATGGCTACACCTTC
CASNIGTGVYGYTF
>-|TRBJ2-7|TRBV6-1|-
TGTGCCAGCAAAAAGGGTGCTCTTAGGCAGAGTACGGCCTACGAGCAGTACTTC
CASKKGALRQSTAYEQYF
>TRBD2|TRBJ2-3|TRBV20-1|many
TGCAGTGCTAGAGATTTCAGCGGGGCCACAGATACGCAGTATTTT
CSARDFSGATDTQYF
>-|TRBJ2-5|TRBV4-2|-
TGTGCCAGCAGCCAAGAAGGCAGCCAAGAGACCCAGTACTTC
CASSQEGSQETQYF
>TRBD1|TRBJ2-5|TRBV14|-
TGTGCCAGCAGCCCAGGGACAGGGGGCCCTTTCCAAGAGACCCAGTACTTC
CASSPGTGGPFQETQYF
>-|TRBJ2-3|TRBV5-6|many
TGTGCCAGCAGCTTGTACGGACAGACCACAGATACGCAGTATTTT
CASSLYGQTTDTQYF
>-|TRBJ2-2|TRBV6-6|many
TGTGCCAGCAGTTACTCGGAAGTCTTAGGGGAGCTGTTTTTT
CASSYSEVLGELFF
>TRBD1|TRBJ2-7|TRBV5-1|few
TGCGCCAGCAGAACCGGGACAGCTTCCTACGAGCAGTACTTC
CASRTGTASYEQYF
>TRBD2|TRBJ2-7|TRBV5-1|few
TGCGCCAGCGCCGGACTAGCGGAACCATACGAGCAGTACTTC
CASAGLAEPYEQYF
>TRBD1|TRBJ1-5|TRBV7-8|few
TGTGCCAGCAGCTTAGACGACAGGGATAGCAATCAGCCCCAGCATTTT
CASSLDDRDSNQPQHF